A single sample gave rise to the 28 T cell receptor beta chains below, sequenced in a study of breast tumors, draining lymph nodes, adjacent tissues (dated by TCRdb to 2016 to 2017). The library was produced with multiplex PCR. TCRdb names Illumina HiSeq 2000 as the instrument used. TCRdb reprocessed the public reads (quality trimming at Q25 with fastp, clone calling with MiXCR) and kept in-frame beta chains. Each record represents a unique CDR3 protein, reported with the most common genes and DNA among its rows. For this sample there are 120,000 or so distinct CDR3 sequences; roughly 21% appear just once. The top ten hold over 3% of the sample. The axillary draining lymph nodes of breast cancer patients were the source of the lymph node samples. The sample consisted of axillary lymph node tissue. The receptors shown here come from a female donor with breast cancer. Some clones in this sample may be carry-over from other donors' samples.

The genes are TRBV7-6 and TRBJ2-6, with a possible D match to TRBD1 (6 bases). Germline loops: CDR1 SGHVS, CDR2 FNYEAQ. V lost 5 bases, J lost 0 bases, and 20 bases lay in between. The CDR3 covers 19 residues. The CDR3 region is CASSPRTRGPISGANVLTF. CDR3 bases: TGTGCCAGCAGCCCTCGGACCAGGGGCCCAATCTCTGGGGCCAACGTCCTGACTTTC.

The chain joins TRBV20-1 to TRBJ1-1, with D possibly being TRBD1 (6 bases). CDR1 is DFQATT, CDR2 SNEGSKA, per germline (reference sequence). The CDR3 has 14 residues. Trimming cost V 3 bases and J 1 base, with 12 bases left between them. CDR3 bases: TGCAGTGCTAGTAGGGGGAGGGCGAACACTGAAGCTTTCTTT. This encodes CSASRGRANTEAFF.

Notes on this clonotype: This sequence may be a read error, since a much larger clone differs from it by one base. The chain carries TRBV19 and TRBJ1-4; D is possibly TRBD1 (5 bases). The CDR3 is made up of 13 amino acids. CDR1 is LNHDA and CDR2 is SQIVND in the germline V gene (reference sequence). V was trimmed by 11 bases and J by 8 bases, leaving 18 bases between them. The CDR3 DNA is TGTGCCGGCTCGGCTCCCGGGGGAGAAAAACTGTTTTTT. This gives the protein CAGSAPGGEKLFF. The complete variable domain, with remaining parts taken from reference TRBV19 and TRBJ1-4, reads DGGITQSPKYLFRKEGQNVTLSCEQNLNHDAMYWYRQDPGQGLRLIYYSQIVNDFQKGDIAEGYSVSREKKESFPLTVTSAQKNPTAFYLCAGSAPGGEKLFFGSGTQLSVL.

This clonotype was observed many times. The gene calls are TRBV20-1 and TRBJ2-1, with 9 bases identical to TRBD1. V shed 5 bases, J shed 3 bases, and the junction held 2 bases outside the gene matches. CDR1 is DFQATT, CDR2 SNEGSKA, per germline (reference sequence). This CDR3 region has 13 residues. CDR3 coding DNA: TGCAGTGCTCCGGGACAGGGCTACAATGAGCAGTTCTTC. It specifies CSAPGQGYNEQFF.

The genes are TRBV3-1 and TRBJ1-2; TRBD1 matches at 9 bases. V dropped 1 base and J dropped 8; count of bases not matched to a gene: 5. The germline V gene encodes CDR1 LGHDT and CDR2 YNNKEL (reference sequence). The CDR3 runs 14 residues. CDR3 residues: CASSQAGQGEGYTF. For the CDR3, the DNA is TGTGCCAGCAGCCAAGCGGGACAGGGTGAGGGCTACACCTTC.

This clonotype was counted many times. The chain recombines TRBV20-1 with TRBJ1-6, with D unresolved. CDR1 DFQATT and CDR2 SNEGSKA come from the germline V gene (reference sequence). The CDR3 consists of 13 residues. Trimming shortened V by 6 bases and J by 0 bases, and 6 bases separated the two germline ends. The CDR3 protein is CSAGGSYNSPLHF. The CDR3 DNA reads as TGCAGTGCGGGCGGCTCCTATAATTCACCCCTCCACTTT.

At least ten counts were recorded for this clonotype. This chain links TRBV7-2 with TRBJ2-3; the D is unclear. This CDR3 is built from 12 residues. V lost 5 bases to trimming and J lost 2 bases, with 5 bases between them. The germline CDR1 and CDR2 sequences are SGHTA and FQGNSA. The CDR3 protein is CASSQFTDTQYF. The CDR3 DNA reads as TGTGCCAGCAGCCAATTCACAGATACGCAGTATTTT.

At least ten counts were recorded for this clonotype. The V gene is TRBV7-9, the J gene TRBJ2-1; 9 bases map to TRBD1. This CDR3 is built from 16 residues. Germline V CDR1 and CDR2: SEHNR, FQNEAQ (reference sequence). Germline trimming cut 7 bases from V and 4 bases from J; bases unmatched to any gene: 11. The CDR3 here is CASNGQGPYPYNEQFF. The DNA of the CDR3 is TGTGCCAGCAACGGACAGGGGCCCTACCCTTACAATGAGCAGTTCTTC.

This clonotype was picked up a small number of times. The chain combines TRBV2 with TRBJ2-2; a possible D gene is TRBD1 (6 bases). Germline V gives CDR1 SNHLY, CDR2 FYNNEI. The CDR3 extends over 17 amino acids. V shed 2 bases and J shed 1 base, with 14 bases lying between them. The CDR3: CASSERVGQLNTGELFF. The CDR3 bases are TGTGCCAGCAGTGAAAGGGTGGGACAATTGAACACCGGGGAGCTGTTTTTT.

This clonotype was detected once. This rearrangement joins TRBV25-1 to TRBJ1-4; D may be TRBD1 (6 bases). Per the germline V gene, CDR1 is MGHDK and CDR2 is SYGVNS. The CDR3 is 15 residues long. V was clipped by 1 base and J by 5 bases, with 11 bases between them. CDR3 sequence (DNA): TGTGCCAGCAGTGAATCGGGACAACCCAATGAAAAACTGTTTTTT. This gives the protein CASSESGQPNEKLFF.

In DNA form, the CDR3 reads TGTGCCAGCTCACCTTACGAGACCGGGGAGCTGTTTTTT. Translated: CASSPYETGELFF. This chain uses TRBV18 with TRBJ2-2; D is unclear. The V end lost 3 bases, the J end lost 5 bases, and 7 bases lay between the germline ends. Looked up from germline, CDR1 is KGHSH and CDR2 is LQKENI. The CDR3 has 13 amino acids.

This clonotype has at least ten counts. The chain has TRBV25-1 and TRBJ2-5, with D uncertain. V was clipped by 0 bases and J by 3 bases, with 17 bases between them. The CDR3 is made up of 17 amino acids. Germline-derived CDR1 and CDR2 are MGHDK and SYGVNS. This CDR3 is CASSEYSLGNHKETQYF. Written as DNA, the CDR3 is TGTGCCAGCAGTGAATACTCCTTGGGGAACCATAAAGAGACCCAGTACTTC.

This sequence joins TRBV5-4 and TRBJ2-2; D is perhaps TRBD1 (6 bases). The CDR3 loop spans 15 amino acids. Germline V CDR1 and CDR2: SGHNT, YYREEE (reference sequence). Deletions cut 4 bases from V and 6 bases from J, with 16 bases between. CDR3 bases: TGTGCCAGCAGCCTGACGCAGGGGTTATCCGGGGAGCTGTTTTTT. This encodes CASSLTQGLSGELFF.

This clonotype occurred many times. The CDR3 DNA reads TGTGCCACCAGCAGAGAGGGCGGGCCAGCTAATCAGCCCCAGCATTTT. As protein: CATSREGGPANQPQHF. The chain carries TRBV15 and TRBJ1-5; D remains unclear. The germline CDR1 and CDR2 sequences are LNHNV and YYDKDF (reference sequence). Trimming left V 0 bases short and J 4 bases short, with 13 bases between. The CDR3 loop spans 16 amino acids. Full variable domain (remainder filled in from reference TRBV15 and TRBJ1-5): DAMVIQNPRYQVTQFGKPVTLSCSQTLNHNVMYWYQQKSSQAPKLLFHYYDKDFNNEADTPDNFQSRRPNTSFCFLDIRSPGLGDTAMYLCATSREGGPANQPQHFGDGTRLSIL.

This clonotype appeared many times. The chain links TRBV25-1 to TRBJ2-3; 7 bases are a match to TRBD2. Per the germline V gene, CDR1 is MGHDK and CDR2 is SYGVNS. J was trimmed by 2 bases and V by 1 base; bases with no gene match: 6. This CDR3 has 16 amino acids. CDR3 nucleotide sequence: TGTGCCAGCAGTGAATTCGCAGGGAGGGACACAGATACGCAGTATTTT. The encoded protein is CASSEFAGRDTDTQYF.

This clonotype was detected many times. V is TRBV15 and J is TRBJ1-2; D remains unclear. Germline CDR1 reads LNHNV; CDR2 reads YYDKDF (reference sequence). Trimming pared 0 bases from V and 8 bases from J, leaving 10 bases between. This CDR3 has 13 amino acids. The CDR3 here is CATSRDGLGGYTF. CDR3 DNA sequence: TGTGCCACCAGCAGAGACGGCCTTGGGGGCTACACCTTC.

J is TRBJ2-1 and V is TRBV5-8, with 11 bases lining up with TRBD2. The trim removed 3 bases at V and 10 bases at J, leaving 9 bases unmatched. Germline lookup yields CDR1 SGHTS and CDR2 YDEGEE. The CDR3 covers 15 residues. The CDR3 sequence: CASSSRGSGRVEQFF. The DNA for the CDR3 is TGTGCCAGCAGCTCCCGGGGTAGCGGGAGGGTAGAGCAGTTCTTC.

The V call is TRBV7-3, the J call TRBJ1-1; no firm D call. V lost 5 bases and J lost 4, with 14 bases in between. Germline-derived CDR1 and CDR2 are SGHTA and FQGTGA. The CDR3 consists of 14 residues. The CDR3: CASSNNARSTEAFF. The CDR3 DNA reads TGTGCCAGCAGCAATAACGCGCGAAGCACTGAAGCTTTCTTT.

With regard to this clonotype: This may come from a read error, since a much larger clone is one base off. The rearrangement uses TRBV12-3 or TRBV12-4 and TRBJ1-4; 7 bases align to TRBD1. The V gene end was trimmed by 1 base and the J gene end by 5 bases; junction bases not matched to a gene: 4. The CDR3 contains 15 residues. CDR3 loop: CASSLVRGQNEKLFF. The CDR3 DNA sequence: TGTGCCAGCAGTTTAGTCAGGGGACAGAATGAAAAACTGTTTTTT.

A note on this clonotype: This clone may be a read error of a much larger clone one base away. V and J are TRBV27 and TRBJ2-7; 9 nucleotides agree with TRBD1. Germline V lookup: CDR1 MNHEY, CDR2 SMNVEV (reference sequence). The CDR3 totals 14 residues. V shed 6 bases, J shed 2 bases, and the junction held 5 bases outside the gene matches. The CDR3: CASRGTGRAYEQYF. In DNA form, the CDR3 reads TGTGCCAGCAGGGGGACAGGGCGCGCCTACGAGCAGTACTTC.

This clonotype was detected many times. The chain joins TRBV9 to TRBJ2-7; D is perhaps TRBD1 (6 bases). V dropped 3 bases and J dropped 3 bases, with 13 bases sitting between them. CDR1 and CDR2 from the germline V gene are SGDLS and YYNGEE. The CDR3 has 14 amino acids. DNA for the CDR3: TGTGCCAGCAGCGCCCAGGGGATTGGCTACGAGCAGTACTTC. This codes for CASSAQGIGYEQYF.

This clonotype was detected only once. A clone one base away is much larger, so this may be a read error. This chain connects TRBV19 to TRBJ2-3; a weak D match, TRBD2 (5 bases). Germline CDR1 and CDR2: LNHDA and SQIVND (reference sequence). The CDR3 is 16 amino acids. The V and J ends lost 4 bases and 4 bases respectively, with 18 bases between them. The CDR3 DNA follows: TGTGCCAGTAGTAGGAACGATTTCCGGGAACCAGATACGCAGTATTTT. Its translation: CASSRNDFREPDTQYF.

Regarding this clonotype: This clone may be a read error of a much larger clone one base away. The chain links TRBV11-2 to TRBJ2-1, with TRBD2 identical over 9 bases. CDR1 and CDR2 from the germline V gene are SGHAT and FQNNGV. The CDR3 has 16 residues. The CDR3 region has the DNA TGTGCCAGCAGCTCGCCCAGACTAGCGGACTACGATGAGCAGTTCTTC. Translating gives CASSSPRLADYDEQFF.

In this sample, this clonotype turned up many times. The chain couples TRBV7-3 to TRBJ2-1; 10 nucleotides align to TRBD2. With V trimmed by 5 bases and J by 5 bases, 6 bases remained unmatched. The CDR3 spans 15 residues. The V gene's germline CDR1 is SGHTA and CDR2 FQGTGA. This CDR3 reads CASSPRLAGNNEQFF. As DNA, the CDR3 is TGTGCCAGCAGCCCCCGACTAGCGGGCAACAATGAGCAGTTCTTC.

Many counts were recorded for this clonotype. V is TRBV6-2 or TRBV6-3 and J is TRBJ1-2; a weak D match, TRBD1 (5 bases). This CDR3 region has 14 residues. Trimming took 4 bases from V and 1 from J, leaving 10 bases between them. Germline CDR1 and CDR2: MNHEY and SVGEGT. The CDR3 DNA reads as TGTGCCAGCAGTTCCCTGACAGTTAACTATGGCTACACCTTC. Translating it yields CASSSLTVNYGYTF.

Note on this clonotype: At one of its ends the junction is not consistent with the germline gene, which may arise from a read error. V usage is TRBV7-2 and J usage is TRBJ2-5; D is unclear. The CDR3 is 15 residues long. CDR1 SGHTA and CDR2 FQGNSA come from the germline V gene. DNA for the CDR3: TGTGCCAGCAGGGAGAAAGCGAAACCCCAAGAGACCCAGGACTTC. Residues: CASREKAKPQETQDF. Together with reference TRBV7-2 and TRBJ2-5, the CDR3 gives the full variable domain: GAGVSQSPSNKVTEKGKDVELRCDPISGHTALYWYRQSLGQGLEFLIYFQGNSAPDKSGLPSDRFSAERTGGSVSTLTIQRTQQEDSAVYLCASREKAKPQETQDFGPGTRLLVL.

This clonotype was observed at least ten times. The rearrangement joins TRBV6-1 to TRBJ2-3, with 7 bases aligning to TRBD1. Germline CDR1 is MNHNS and CDR2 is SASEGT. The length of the CDR3 is 15 residues. Germline trimming cut 4 bases from V and 0 bases from J; bases unmatched to any gene: 4. CDR3 residues: CASSGRDRSTDTQYF. The CDR3 nucleotides read TGTGCCAGCAGTGGCCGGGACAGAAGCACAGATACGCAGTATTTT.

About this clonotype: Being one base from a much bigger clone, this may be a read error. V gene TRBV5-1 combines with J gene TRBJ2-3, with 7 nucleotides matching TRBD2. The CDR3 totals 14 residues. The germline CDR1 and CDR2 sequences are SGHRS and YFSETQ. This chain's CDR3 is CASRWGGSTDAQYF. The DNA for the CDR3 is TGCGCCAGCAGGTGGGGGGGGTCCACAGATGCGCAGTATTTT.